This TCR beta chain was sequenced during a study of regulatory T cells in long-lasting Graves disease. Study overall: Recently diagnosed Graves' patients had received antithyroid drugs for under 3 months.

Time point described: newly diagnosed GD, antithyroid drugs for less than 3 months. The authors made the TCR library using RNA they extracted from PBMCs. This clonotype was found many times. Germline is not matched at one junction end, which may reflect a read error. To make TCR beta libraries, researchers used iRepertoire HTBI primers and Arm-PCR of CDR3 regions. MiXCR was run by TCRdb on the multiplex PCR reads, yielding one entry per CDR3 protein. This table has approximately 440,000 distinct CDR3 sequences, roughly 15% appearing once. The CDR3 has 14 amino acids. Germline CDR1 reads SGHRS; CDR2 reads YFSETQ. The same sample was also studied in work on T cells in Graves' hyperthyroidism and ophthalmopathy. That work states: TCR CDR3 regions were first amplified by RT-PCR with HTBI primers.

The sample was peripheral blood mononuclear cells (PBMCs), taken at new diagnosis, from a patient treated with antithyroid drugs. The chain joins TRBV5-1 to TRBJ1-1; D remains ambiguous. This TCR derives from a man aged 40-49 years with Graves disease. CDR3: CASSLGIMNTEAFF. CDR3 nucleotide sequence: TGTGCCAGCAGTTTGGGCATTATGAACACTGAAGCTTTCTTT. Full variable domain (missing parts from reference TRBV5-1 and TRBJ1-1): KAGVTQTPRYLIKTRGQQVTLSCSPISGHRSVSWYQQTPGQGLQFLFEYFSETQRNKGNFPGRFSGRQFSNSRSEMNVSTLELGDSALYLCASSLGIMNTEAFFGQGTRLTVV.